This TCR beta chain comes out of a study of identical twins. Study-wide results and caveats: Findings came from cross-sectional statistics, without long-term follow-up of donors. Low generation probability was overrepresented in out-of-frame alpha sequences shared by twins. With abundant cord blood beta clonotypes, insertions were fewer; memory repertoires showed no such pattern.

As concerns this clonotype: What it binds is not known.

TCRdb recomputed calls from the 5' RACE reads with MiXCR, one row per CDR3 protein. This sample has fewer than 450,000 distinct CDR3 sequences, with 8.5% to 10% found just once. The V gene lost 3 bases and the J gene lost 1 base, with 8 bases spanning the gap. The CDR3 spans 14 residues. The receptor was derived from a woman aged 45-59 years in good health. What was sequenced was naive T cells sorted from blood. V is TRBV12-3 or TRBV12-4 and J is TRBJ2-3; a possible D gene is TRBD2 (5 bases). DNA for the CDR3: TGTGCCAGCAGTTTGGAGGTGGGCACAGATACGCAGTATTTT. Protein product: CASSLEVGTDTQYF.